This TCR beta chain was found in a study of T cells and Merkel cell carcinoma outcomes. Assay used: immunoSEQ multiplex PCR; TCRdb lists only in-frame clones, some missing. The sample shows more than 6,000 clones, 80% to 95% of them seen only once. The germline CDR1 and CDR2 sequences are MRHNA and SNTAGT. The V and J ends lost 8 bases and 3 bases, in that order; junction bases with no gene match: 7. This CDR3 region has 14 residues. The V call is TRBV6-4, the J call TRBJ2-3; 8 bases fit TRBD2. The sequence derives from a human donor with Merkel cell carcinoma. Sample: tumor tissue from Merkel cell carcinoma. The CDR3 here is CASSHGGETDTQYF. As DNA, the CDR3 is TGTGCCAGCTCTCACGGGGGGGAGACAGATACGCAGTATTTT.